Shown below are 27 T cell receptor beta chains from a single sample sequenced in a study of CD8 T cells in ankylosing spondylitis. TCRdb passed the 5' RACE reads through MiXCR, listing each CDR3 protein once. The table has some 130,000 distinct CDR3 sequences, roughly an eighth seen once. Sequenced: blood, either unsorted or a sorted T cell fraction (not recorded which). These receptors were collected from a female donor with ankylosing spondylitis or in good health (not recorded which).

This clonotype was detected ten times or more. The chain is built from TRBV6-1 and TRBJ1-5; 9 bases are a match to TRBD1. J gave up 9 bases and V 5 bases, and 8 bases lay outside the gene matches. This CDR3 contains 14 residues. CDR1 is MNHNS, CDR2 SASEGT, per germline. CDR3 sequence (DNA): TGTGCCAGCAGTCCCGGGACAGGGTACTTGCCCCAGCATTTT. Protein sequence: CASSPGTGYLPQHF.

The V call is TRBV28, the J call TRBJ1-6; weak D call: TRBD1 (6 bases). Trimming took 6 bases from V and 4 from J, leaving 19 bases between them. There are 17 residues in the CDR3. Germline loops: CDR1 MDHEN, CDR2 SYDVKM. The CDR3 nucleotides are TGTGCCAGCAGCTCCTCTGGACAGATGATATATAATTCACCCCTCCACTTT. This codes for CASSSSGQMIYNSPLHF.

The chain is built from TRBV12-3 or TRBV12-4 and TRBJ1-1; TRBD1 matches at 7 bases. The CDR3 spans 14 residues. Unmatched junction bases numbered 6, after V lost 3 bases and J lost 5 bases. In DNA, the CDR3 is TGTGCCAGCAGTTTTAGGGCAGGGGGGACTGAAGCTTTCTTT. Translated: CASSFRAGGTEAFF.

The chain recombines TRBV2 with TRBJ1-2; D uncertain. Per the germline V gene, CDR1 is SNHLY and CDR2 is FYNNEI. This CDR3 comprises 12 residues. With 3 bases removed from V and 4 bases from J, the gap between germline ends came to 6 bases. CDR3 bases: TGTGCCAGCAGTGACAGGACCTATGGCTACACCTTC. This gives the protein CASSDRTYGYTF.

This clonotype was found a few times. V gene TRBV18 combines with J gene TRBJ2-3; TRBD2 aligns across 9 bases. V was pared by 3 bases and J by 2 bases, with 3 bases of the junction left unmatched. Germline V gene sequence: CDR1 KGHSH, CDR2 LQKENI. The CDR3 runs 15 residues. The CDR3 DNA follows: TGTGCCAGCTCACCCCTAGCGGGACCCACAGATACGCAGTATTTT. It yields the protein CASSPLAGPTDTQYF.

The sample holds a few counts of this clonotype. V and J are TRBV6-2 or TRBV6-3 and TRBJ2-7; D remains ambiguous. V lost 2 bases and J lost 4, with 12 bases in between. Germline assignment: CDR1 MNHEY and CDR2 SVGEGT. CDR3 size: 14 residues. The CDR3 sequence: CASSYGYVGYEQYF. In nucleotides, the CDR3 is TGTGCCAGCAGTTACGGCTATGTTGGTTACGAGCAGTACTTC.

This clonotype came up many times. In DNA form, the CDR3 reads TGTGCCAGCAGCCAAGTCACGATTTACAATGAGCAGTTCTTC. It is translated as CASSQVTIYNEQFF. V gene TRBV14 combines with J gene TRBJ2-1; D call uncertain. Looked up from germline, CDR1 is SGHDN and CDR2 is FVKESK. The CDR3 is 14 amino acids. The V end was cut by 1 base, the J end by 4 bases, with 8 bases between.

This clonotype has at least ten counts. The rearrangement uses TRBV20-1 and TRBJ2-5; 13 positions agree with TRBD2. Germline V lookup: CDR1 DFQATT, CDR2 SNEGSKA (reference sequence). J lost 3 bases, V lost 4 bases, and 8 bases had no gene match. The CDR3 covers 16 residues. The DNA for the CDR3 is TGCAGTGCTACCAAACTAGCGGGAGGGCGAGAAGAGACCCAGTACTTC. Translating it yields CSATKLAGGREETQYF.

In this sample, this clonotype turned up once. The chain recombines TRBV5-1 with TRBJ2-7, with unresolved D. This CDR3 comprises 14 residues. Looked up from germline, CDR1 is SGHRS and CDR2 is YFSETQ. V lost 0 bases and J 0 bases, leaving 7 bases between the germline ends. In DNA form, the CDR3 reads TGCGCCAGCAGCTTGGCTCTCAGCTCCTACGAGCAGTACTTC. This translates into CASSLALSSYEQYF.

This clonotype was seen many times. The J gene is TRBJ1-1, the V gene TRBV5-5; D is undetermined. CDR3 length equals 15 residues. Germline lookup yields CDR1 SGHKS and CDR2 YYEKEE (reference sequence). The germline V and J ends were trimmed by 4 bases and 0 bases, with 13 bases remaining between them. CDR3 sequence: CASSRIEQLNTEAFF. CDR3 sequence (DNA): TGTGCCAGCAGCCGTATAGAACAATTGAACACTGAAGCTTTCTTT.

In this sample, this clonotype turned up many times. The chain is built from TRBV12-3 or TRBV12-4 and TRBJ2-3; 9 nucleotides match TRBD2. The CDR3 runs 18 residues. Unmatched junction bases numbered 11, after V lost 2 bases and J lost 2 bases. CDR3 in amino acids: CASSLNFRLADPTDTQYF. As DNA, the CDR3 is TGTGCCAGCAGTTTAAATTTTAGACTAGCGGATCCCACAGATACGCAGTATTTT.

This clonotype has at least ten counts. The chain links TRBV20-1 to TRBJ2-7, with 7 bases that match TRBD2. CDR1 and CDR2 from the germline V gene are DFQATT and SNEGSKA (reference sequence). The CDR3 totals 15 residues. The junction had 6 bases not matched to a gene; V was cut back by 0 bases and J by 1 base. The DNA for the CDR3 is TGCAGTGCTAGAGATCTAAGCGGGACTTCCTACGAGCAGTACTTC. This sequence encodes CSARDLSGTSYEQYF.

There are a few counts of this clonotype. This chain links TRBV14 with TRBJ2-2; D is ambiguous. CDR3 length: 14 residues. Germline lookup yields CDR1 SGHDN and CDR2 FVKESK. Deletions cut 3 bases from V and 0 bases from J, with 5 bases between. The CDR3, as DNA: TGTGCCAGCAGCCATATTACGAACACCGGGGAGCTGTTTTTT. Its translation: CASSHITNTGELFF.

The table lists this clonotype with a few counts. V gene TRBV25-1 combines with J gene TRBJ2-6; D is uncertain. Trimming left V 1 base short and J 3 bases short, with 7 bases between. This CDR3 region has 15 residues. Per germline, CDR1 MGHDK and CDR2 SYGVNS. The CDR3 sequence: CASSESVVGANVLTF. DNA for the CDR3: TGTGCCAGCAGTGAATCGGTAGTTGGGGCCAACGTCCTGACTTTC. Full variable domain (remainder filled in from reference TRBV25-1 and TRBJ2-6): EADIYQTPRYLVIGTGKKITLECSQTMGHDKMYWYQQDPGMELHLIHYSYGVNSTEKGDLSSESTVSRIRTEHFPLTLESARPSHTSQYLCASSESVVGANVLTFGAGSRLTVL.

This clonotype has more than one count but fewer than ten. The chain combines TRBV20-1 with TRBJ2-7; TRBD2 matches 11 bases. The CDR3 spans 15 residues. Trimming at V came to 1 base and at J to 3 bases, leaving 5 bases not matched to a gene. The germline CDR1 and CDR2 sequences are DFQATT and SNEGSKA (reference sequence). The CDR3 DNA follows: TGCAGTGCTAGAGTCGAGGGACTAGCGGTCTACGAGCAGTACTTC. Protein product: CSARVEGLAVYEQYF.

This clonotype has a handful of counts. This chain joins TRBV27 and TRBJ2-2, with 13 bases identical to TRBD2. Trimming removed 1 base from V and 1 base from J; junction bases left unmatched: 0. The germline V gene encodes CDR1 MNHEY and CDR2 SMNVEV (reference sequence). The CDR3 has 17 amino acids. The CDR3 nucleotides read TGTGCCAGCAGTTTATGGACTAGCGGGAGGAACACCGGGGAGCTGTTTTTT. The encoded protein is CASSLWTSGRNTGELFF.

This clonotype came up a few times. This chain uses TRBV14 with TRBJ2-5; D perhaps matches TRBD1 (6 bases). This CDR3 contains 17 residues. CDR1 is SGHDN, CDR2 FVKESK, per germline. V dropped 1 base and J dropped 5 bases, with 20 bases sitting between them. The CDR3 nucleotides are TGTGCCAGCAGCCAAGGGACCGGGACACGAGGAATGGAGACCCAGTACTTC. Encoded protein: CASSQGTGTRGMETQYF.

The chain joins TRBV20-1 to TRBJ1-5; D is uncertain. CDR3 length equals 13 residues. V shed 0 bases and J shed 1 base, with 4 bases lying between them. Germline CDR1 and CDR2: DFQATT and SNEGSKA (reference sequence). In DNA, the CDR3 is TGCAGTGCTAGAGACTCGAGCAATCAGCCCCAGCATTTT. Its protein product is CSARDSSNQPQHF.

This clonotype was recorded at least ten times. V gene TRBV5-5 combines with J gene TRBJ1-4; D remains unclear. V was cut by 0 bases and J by 3 bases, with 12 bases left in between. The CDR3 has 16 amino acids. CDR1 and CDR2 from the germline V gene are SGHKS and YYEKEE (reference sequence). This CDR3 is CASSLETAAANEKLFF. The CDR3 DNA follows: TGTGCCAGCAGCTTGGAAACGGCGGCGGCTAATGAAAAACTGTTTTTT.

This clonotype was seen many times. This rearrangement joins TRBV7-2 to TRBJ1-4, with 7 bases aligning to TRBD1. The junction had 11 bases not matched to a gene; V was cut back by 5 bases and J by 11 bases. The germline CDR1 and CDR2 sequences are SGHTA and FQGNSA. The CDR3 spans 14 residues. The CDR3 region has the DNA TGTGCCAGCAGCCAGACAGGGTCGATAGAGAAACTGTTTTTT. This translates into CASSQTGSIEKLFF.

There are many counts of this clonotype. The chain joins TRBV20-1 to TRBJ1-5; the match to TRBD1 covers 7 bases. J lost 3 bases, V lost 4 bases, and 12 bases had no gene match. Germline loops: CDR1 DFQATT, CDR2 SNEGSKA (reference sequence). CDR3 length equals 16 residues. The CDR3 nucleotides are TGCAGTGCTAAAGACAGGGCGTCGGCTAACAATCAGCCCCAGCATTTT. This sequence encodes CSAKDRASANNQPQHF.

The V call is TRBV12-3 or TRBV12-4, the J call TRBJ2-1; D may be TRBD1 (6 bases). V lost 5 bases to trimming and J lost 2 bases, with 19 bases between them. The CDR3 covers 17 residues. The CDR3 coding sequence is TGTGCCAGCAGTCCCTTTAGTGGGACACTTCCCTACAATGAGCAGTTCTTC. Amino acid sequence: CASSPFSGTLPYNEQFF.

The chain employs TRBV7-8 and TRBJ2-3; no clear D gene. Germline CDR1 SGHVS, CDR2 FQNEAQ. This CDR3 has 11 amino acids. V gave up 7 bases and J gave up 6 bases, with 8 bases separating them. DNA of the CDR3: TGTGCCAGCACCGATGCTGATACGCAGTATTTT. This gives the protein CASTDADTQYF.

The CDR3 sequence is CASSFLTSGRDEQYF. CDR3 coding DNA: TGTGCCAGCAGTTTCCTGACTAGCGGGCGCGACGAGCAGTACTTC. V and J are TRBV28 and TRBJ2-7; 10 bases are a match to TRBD2. Germline assignment: CDR1 MDHEN and CDR2 SYDVKM. The CDR3 has 15 residues. The ends lost 3 bases at V and 5 bases at J; junction bases unmatched: 7.

This clonotype was counted many times. This chain joins TRBV5-1 and TRBJ1-1, with D maybe TRBD1 (5 bases). With 1 base removed from V and 5 bases from J, the gap between germline ends came to 12 bases. Germline CDR1 is SGHRS and CDR2 is YFSETQ. The CDR3 runs 14 residues. The CDR3 DNA reads TGCGCCAGCAGCTTGTTGGGGCATGGTACTGAAGCTTTCTTT. It translates to CASSLLGHGTEAFF.

This clonotype was seen only a few times. The chain links TRBV20-1 to TRBJ2-7, with 13 bases fitting TRBD2. V gave up 0 bases and J gave up 7 bases; unmatched junction bases: 3. The CDR3 covers 14 residues. In germline, CDR1 is DFQATT, CDR2 SNEGSKA (reference sequence). DNA of the CDR3: TGCAGTGCTAGAGAAACTAGCGGGGGGGTAGAGCAGTACTTC. Protein: CSARETSGGVEQYF.

The chain is built from TRBV30 and TRBJ1-1, with TRBD1 matching over 9 bases. CDR1 is GTSNPN, CDR2 SVGIG, per germline (reference sequence). This CDR3 comprises 13 residues. V lost 3 bases, J lost 3 bases, and 2 bases stayed unmatched. CDR3 DNA: TGTGCCTGGAGGGACAGGGGTTACACTGAAGCTTTCTTT. Protein sequence: CAWRDRGYTEAFF.